This TCR beta chain was retrieved from a study of T-cell reconstitution after alpha-beta-depleted transplantation in children. This CDR3 is built from 14 residues. Germline values: CDR1 DFQATT, CDR2 SNEGSKA (reference sequence). Trimming removed 4 bases from V and 7 bases from J, with 20 bases in between. This clonotype showed up many times. Unique molecular identifiers were used to barcode this TCRbeta library. TCRdb analysed the PCR reads with MiXCR anew, one entry per CDR3 protein. The sample contains hundreds of thousands of distinct CDR3 sequences, about 15% of which appear only once. The chain has TRBV20-1 and TRBJ2-7; D possibly corresponds to TRBD2 (6 bases). Source: PBMCs from the stem cell graft donor, taken from the stem cell graft. The sequence was obtained from a human donor who donated a stem cell graft to a child with acute myeloid leukemia. The CDR3, as DNA: TGCAGTGCTACCCTAGCGAGGGGCGGAGGGGAGCAGTACTTC. Amino acids: CSATLARGGGEQYF.